This T cell receptor (beta chain) was identified in a study of cytomegalovirus exposure and HLA in healthy donors. Study findings and constraints: A missense DCLRE1C variant was associated with V- and J-gene trimming of TCR beta chains in a later analysis, and an independent cohort replicated the association. For presence/absence analyses, sequencing depth was assumed to be roughly uniform across donors. In a later analysis, an Asian-associated ancestry cluster reportedly showed fewer N-insertions than the approximately 610-donor mean.

About this clone itself: The antigen is not known.

A multiplex PCR was run with 60 Vbeta primers and 13 Jbeta primers. Only in-frame clones appear in the TCRdb table, and some are missing; sequencing was by immunoSEQ multiplex PCR. The sample has 80,000 to 95,000 clones, roughly four fifths seen once. Per germline, CDR1 MNHEY and CDR2 SVGAGI. The CDR3 extends over 12 amino acids. V lost 5 bases and J 5 bases, leaving 6 bases between the germline ends. V gene TRBV6-5 combines with J gene TRBJ2-2, with TRBD1 as a possible D gene (6 bases). The sequence came from a woman under 30 in good health and CMV-seropositive. The sequenced sample was PBMCs. This CDR3 reads CASSTGTGELFF. In DNA, the CDR3 is TGTGCCAGCAGTACAGGGACCGGGGAGCTGTTTTTT.